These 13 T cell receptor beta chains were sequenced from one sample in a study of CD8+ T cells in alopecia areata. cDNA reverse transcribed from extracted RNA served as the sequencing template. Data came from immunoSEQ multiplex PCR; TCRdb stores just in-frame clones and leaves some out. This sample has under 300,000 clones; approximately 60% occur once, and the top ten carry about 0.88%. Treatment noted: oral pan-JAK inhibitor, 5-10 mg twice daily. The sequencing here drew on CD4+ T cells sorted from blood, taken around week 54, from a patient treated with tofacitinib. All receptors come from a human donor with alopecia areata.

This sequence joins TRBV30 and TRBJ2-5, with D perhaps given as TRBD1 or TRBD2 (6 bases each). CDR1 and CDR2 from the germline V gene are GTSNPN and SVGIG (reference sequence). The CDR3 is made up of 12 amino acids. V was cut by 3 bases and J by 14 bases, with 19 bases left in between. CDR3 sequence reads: CAWRTGTREVYF. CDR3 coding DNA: TGTGCCTGGAGGACCGGGACAAGGGAGGTCTACTTC.

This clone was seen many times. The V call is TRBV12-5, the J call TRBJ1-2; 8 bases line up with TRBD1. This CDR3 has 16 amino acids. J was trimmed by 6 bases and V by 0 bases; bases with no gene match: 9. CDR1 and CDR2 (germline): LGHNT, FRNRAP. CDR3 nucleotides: TGTGCTAGTGGTTTGGTACCTCTGGACAGGGCGAATGGCTACACCTTC. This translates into CASGLVPLDRANGYTF.

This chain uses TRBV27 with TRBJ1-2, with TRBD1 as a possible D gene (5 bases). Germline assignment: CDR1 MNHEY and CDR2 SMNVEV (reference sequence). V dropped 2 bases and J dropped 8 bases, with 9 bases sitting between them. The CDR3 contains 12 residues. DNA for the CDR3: TGTGCCAGCAGTTTAGGAGGGGCCGGCTACACCTTC. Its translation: CASSLGGAGYTF.

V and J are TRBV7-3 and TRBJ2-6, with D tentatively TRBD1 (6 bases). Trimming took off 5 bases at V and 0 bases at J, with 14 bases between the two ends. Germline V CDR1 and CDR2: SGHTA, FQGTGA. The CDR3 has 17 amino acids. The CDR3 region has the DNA TGTGCCAGCAGCCCCAGCCCGACAGGCTCTGGGGCCAACGTCCTGACTTTC. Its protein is CASSPSPTGSGANVLTF.

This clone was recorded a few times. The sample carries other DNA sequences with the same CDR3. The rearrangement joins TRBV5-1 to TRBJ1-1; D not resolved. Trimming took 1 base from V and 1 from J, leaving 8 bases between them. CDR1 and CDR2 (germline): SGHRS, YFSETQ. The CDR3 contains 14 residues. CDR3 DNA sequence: TGCGCCAGCAGCTTGAGGCAGGCGAACACTGAAGCTTTCTTT. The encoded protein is CASSLRQANTEAFF.

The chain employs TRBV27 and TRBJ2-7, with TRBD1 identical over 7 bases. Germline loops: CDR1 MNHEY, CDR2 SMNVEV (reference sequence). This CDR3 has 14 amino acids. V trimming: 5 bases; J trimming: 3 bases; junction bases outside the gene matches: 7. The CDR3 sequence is CASSKQGILYEQYF. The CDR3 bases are TGTGCCAGCAGTAAACAGGGGATCCTCTACGAGCAGTACTTC.

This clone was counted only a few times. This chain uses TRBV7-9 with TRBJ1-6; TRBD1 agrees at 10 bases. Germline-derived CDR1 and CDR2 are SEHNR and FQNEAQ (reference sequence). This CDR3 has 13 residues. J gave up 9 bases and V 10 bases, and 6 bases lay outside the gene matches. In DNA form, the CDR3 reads TGTGCCATCCATGGGACAGGGGTTTCACCCCTCCACTTT. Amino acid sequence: CAIHGTGVSPLHF.

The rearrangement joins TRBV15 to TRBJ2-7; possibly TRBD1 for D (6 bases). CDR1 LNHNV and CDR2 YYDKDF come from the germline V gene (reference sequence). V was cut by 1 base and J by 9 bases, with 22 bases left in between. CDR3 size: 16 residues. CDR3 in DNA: TGTGCCACCAGCAGAGCTACCTCTGGGGGCGTATTAAGGCAGTACTTC. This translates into CATSRATSGGVLRQYF.

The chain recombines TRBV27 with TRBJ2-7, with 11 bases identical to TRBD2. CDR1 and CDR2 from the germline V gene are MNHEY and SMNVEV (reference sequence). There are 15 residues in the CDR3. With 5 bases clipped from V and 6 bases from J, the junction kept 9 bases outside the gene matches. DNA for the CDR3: TGTGCCAGCAGTCCTACCCGACTAGCGGGGTCCGAGCAGTACTTC. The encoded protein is CASSPTRLAGSEQYF.

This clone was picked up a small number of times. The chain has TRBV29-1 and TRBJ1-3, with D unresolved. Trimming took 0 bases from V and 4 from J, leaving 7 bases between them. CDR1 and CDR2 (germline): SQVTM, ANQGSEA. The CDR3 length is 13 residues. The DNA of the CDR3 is TGCAGCGTTGAAGATCTTAAGGGAAACACCATATATTTT. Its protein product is CSVEDLKGNTIYF.

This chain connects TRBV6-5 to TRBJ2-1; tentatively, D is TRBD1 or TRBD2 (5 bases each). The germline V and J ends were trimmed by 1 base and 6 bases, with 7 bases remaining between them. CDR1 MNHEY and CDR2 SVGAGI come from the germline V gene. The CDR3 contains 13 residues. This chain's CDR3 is CASSYWDGNEQFF. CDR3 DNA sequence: TGTGCCAGCAGTTACTGGGACGGCAATGAGCAGTTCTTC.

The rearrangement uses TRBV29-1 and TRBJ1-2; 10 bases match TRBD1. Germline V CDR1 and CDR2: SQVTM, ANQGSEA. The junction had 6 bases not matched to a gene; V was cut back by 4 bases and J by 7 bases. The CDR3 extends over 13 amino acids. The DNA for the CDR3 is TGCAGCGTTGGGGCCGGGACAGGGGTTGGCTACACCTTC. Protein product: CSVGAGTGVGYTF.

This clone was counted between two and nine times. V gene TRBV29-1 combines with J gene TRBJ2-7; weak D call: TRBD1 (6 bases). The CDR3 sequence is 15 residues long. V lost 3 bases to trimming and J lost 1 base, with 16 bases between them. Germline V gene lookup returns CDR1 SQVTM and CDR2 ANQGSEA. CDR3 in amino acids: CSVEKFTGNSYEQYF. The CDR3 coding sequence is TGCAGCGTTGAGAAATTCACAGGGAATTCCTACGAGCAGTACTTC.